Listed here are 14 T cell receptor beta chains from one sample, sequenced in a study of cytomegalovirus exposure and HLA in healthy donors. The PCR had 60 Vbeta and 13 Jbeta primers. TCRdb's copy holds only in-frame clones and misses some; the assay was immunoSEQ multiplex PCR. The data contain roughly 97,000 clones, 78% of them singletons. Input material: PBMCs. The receptors shown here come from a woman in her thirties or forties in good health and CMV-seronegative.

V and J are TRBV5-5 and TRBJ1-2; 7 bases match TRBD1. Germline V gene lookup returns CDR1 SGHKS and CDR2 YYEKEE (reference sequence). J gave up 6 bases and V 5 bases, and 10 bases lay outside the gene matches. This CDR3 is 14 amino acids long. The CDR3 nucleotides are TGTGCCAGCAGTTGGGGGACAGTCGGTCATGGCTACACCTTC. This gives the protein CASSWGTVGHGYTF. The full variable domain, in which reference TRBV5-5 and TRBJ1-2 provide the parts outside the CDR3, is DAGVTQSPTHLIKTRGQQVTLRCSPISGHKSVSWYQQVLGQGPQFIFQYYEKEERGRGNFPDRFSARQFPNYSSELNVNALLLGDSALYLCASSWGTVGHGYTFGSGTRLTVV.

There are a few counts of this clone. The CDR3 DNA sequence: TGTGCCAGCAGCCAAGATAGTCCCAGGGAGGGTTTGTTTTTT. Its translation is CASSQDSPREGLFF. The J gene is TRBJ1-4, the V gene TRBV4-2; the D gene is possibly TRBD1 (5 bases). The CDR3 loop spans 14 amino acids. Looked up from germline, CDR1 is LGHNA and CDR2 is YNFKEQ. V gave up 0 bases and J gave up 15 bases, with 17 bases separating them.

The chain uses TRBV4-3 and TRBJ2-2; 8 bases align to TRBD1. Trimming took 4 bases from V and 5 from J; bases not matched to a gene: 6. Germline V CDR1 and CDR2: LGHNA, YSLEER. The length of the CDR3 is 15 residues. In nucleotides, the CDR3 is TGCGCCAGCAGCCGCCGGGACAGGTCGACCGGGGAGCTGTTTTTT. Translating it yields CASSRRDRSTGELFF.

V usage is TRBV5-1 and J usage is TRBJ2-2; D is possibly TRBD1 (6 bases). The V end lost 1 base, the J end lost 6 bases, and 13 bases lay between the germline ends. The CDR3 runs 15 residues. In germline, CDR1 is SGHRS, CDR2 YFSETQ. CDR3 sequence: CASSLTGQIPGELFF. DNA of the CDR3: TGCGCCAGCAGCTTGACAGGGCAAATCCCCGGGGAGCTGTTTTTT.

The CDR3 DNA follows: TGTGCCAGTAGCGGACAGAGCCACACTGAAGCTTTCTTT. As protein: CASSGQSHTEAFF. This chain uses TRBV19 with TRBJ1-1, with a weak D call TRBD1 (6 bases). The germline V and J ends were trimmed by 6 bases and 3 bases, with 11 bases remaining between them. The CDR3 is 13 residues long. Germline V gene lookup returns CDR1 LNHDA and CDR2 SQIVND (reference sequence).

The chain links TRBV29-1 to TRBJ2-3; 9 bases match TRBD1. This CDR3 has 12 amino acids. The junction had 14 bases not matched to a gene; V was cut back by 7 bases and J by 15 bases. Germline V lookup: CDR1 SQVTM, CDR2 ANQGSEA. In DNA, the CDR3 is TGCAGCGCAATTTTATTTTGGGACAGGGAATATTTT. Its protein product is CSAILFWDREYF.

This clone occurred once. This chain joins TRBV4-3 and TRBJ2-1; 13 nucleotides line up with TRBD2. The V gene's germline CDR1 is LGHNA and CDR2 YSLEER. V lost 3 bases to trimming and J lost 5 bases; unmatched junction nucleotides: 4. The CDR3 covers 16 residues. The CDR3 loop reads CASSQAGTSGNNEQFF. DNA of the CDR3: TGCGCCAGCAGCCAGGCCGGGACTAGCGGGAACAATGAGCAGTTCTTC.

DNA for the CDR3: TGCGCCAGCAGTCAAATGGAAGGGCTTCTAGCGGGAGATTCTGTTTTGCAAGAGACCCAGTACTTC. Translation: CASSQMEGLLAGDSVLQETQYF. The V gene is TRBV23-1, the J gene TRBJ2-5; 10 bases line up with TRBD2. TRBV23-1 is an ORF for which the function is uncertain. The CDR3 runs to 22 residues. V gave up 2 bases and J gave up 2 bases; unmatched junction bases: 23.

The chain recombines TRBV13 with TRBJ2-4; TRBD1 matches at 11 bases. V lost 2 bases and J lost 6; bases outside the gene matches: 3. The CDR3 length is 15 residues. Germline V lookup: CDR1 PRHDT, CDR2 FYEKMQ (reference sequence). CDR3 protein: CASSLRDRGLNIQYF. DNA for the CDR3: TGTGCCAGCAGCTTAAGGGACAGGGGGTTAAACATTCAGTACTTC.

This clone was counted a single time. The chain carries TRBV7-9 and TRBJ2-7, with TRBD1 as a possible D gene (5 bases). Trimming took off 5 bases at V and 4 bases at J, with 9 bases between the two ends. CDR3 size: 12 residues. Germline V gene data show CDR1 as SEHNR and CDR2 as FQNEAQ (reference sequence). The CDR3: CASSRTLYEQYF. The CDR3 DNA reads as TGTGCCAGCAGCAGGACACTTTACGAGCAGTACTTC.

A few counts support this clone. This chain's CDR3 is CASSPRDRSEETQYF. CDR3 in DNA: TGTGCCAGCAGTCCCAGGGACAGGAGTGAAGAGACCCAGTACTTC. The gene calls are TRBV27 and TRBJ2-5, with 8 bases that match TRBD1. Looked up from germline, CDR1 is MNHEY and CDR2 is SMNVEV (reference sequence). This CDR3 has 15 residues. Unmatched junction bases numbered 8, after V lost 5 bases and J lost 3 bases.

J is TRBJ2-5 and V is TRBV9, with 8 bases fitting TRBD2. This CDR3 region has 16 residues. Germline V gives CDR1 SGDLS, CDR2 YYNGEE. The V gene end was trimmed by 2 bases and the J gene end by 1 base; junction bases not matched to a gene: 7. This chain's CDR3 is CASSVGLAGAQETQYF. The CDR3 DNA sequence: TGTGCCAGCAGCGTCGGGCTAGCGGGCGCCCAAGAGACCCAGTACTTC.

J is TRBJ2-1 and V is TRBV2; no clear D. V was pared by 2 bases and J by 8 bases, with 7 bases between. This CDR3 has 12 residues. Germline V lookup: CDR1 SNHLY, CDR2 FYNNEI. This CDR3 is CASSETADEQFF. The CDR3 DNA follows: TGTGCCAGCAGTGAAACTGCGGATGAGCAGTTCTTC.

V is TRBV11-3 and J is TRBJ2-1; 10 bases map to TRBD2. The CDR3 covers 19 residues. V gave up 11 bases and J gave up 0 bases; unmatched junction bases: 19. Germline values: CDR1 SGHNT, CDR2 YENEEA. The CDR3 sequence is CAPSLRTSGRKISYNEQFF. CDR3 sequence (DNA): TGTGCCCCCAGCTTAAGGACTAGCGGCCGAAAGATCTCCTACAATGAGCAGTTCTTC.